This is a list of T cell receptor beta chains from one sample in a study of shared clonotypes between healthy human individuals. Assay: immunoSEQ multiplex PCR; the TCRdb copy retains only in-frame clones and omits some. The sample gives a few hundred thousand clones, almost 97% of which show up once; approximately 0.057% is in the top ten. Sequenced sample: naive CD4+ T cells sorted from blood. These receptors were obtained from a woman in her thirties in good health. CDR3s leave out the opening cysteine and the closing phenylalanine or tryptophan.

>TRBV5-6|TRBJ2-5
ASSLSGETQY
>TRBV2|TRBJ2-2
ASSELAAGELF
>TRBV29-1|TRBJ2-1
SAEGGYNEQF
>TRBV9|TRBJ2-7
ASSVAPLTGTTEQY
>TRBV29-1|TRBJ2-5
SVRTRSQETQY
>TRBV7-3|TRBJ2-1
ASSLFTSGVNEQF
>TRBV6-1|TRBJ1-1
ASSEQGQVNTEAF
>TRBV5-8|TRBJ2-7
ASSPGWGYEFY
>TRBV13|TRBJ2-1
ASSLVLYNEQF
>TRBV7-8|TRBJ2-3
ASSPLLAASTDTQY
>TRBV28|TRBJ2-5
ASRAPETQY
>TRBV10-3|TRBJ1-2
AIGVRDLIT
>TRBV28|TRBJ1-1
ASLGQANTEAF
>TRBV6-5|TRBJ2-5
ASSYSGGRGGETQY
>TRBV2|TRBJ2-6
ASSPQSSGANVLT
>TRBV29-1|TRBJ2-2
SVGRYTGELF
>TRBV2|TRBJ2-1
ASSATSGTYNEQF
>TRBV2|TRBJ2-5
ASSEGLLVEAQY
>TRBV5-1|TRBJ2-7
ASGTNPGILSEQY
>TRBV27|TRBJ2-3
ASSLRDRGTDTQY
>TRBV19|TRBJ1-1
ASSPDSFNTEAF
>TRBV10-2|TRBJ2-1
ASIASTYNEQF
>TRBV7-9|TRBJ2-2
ASSLSSGVTGELF
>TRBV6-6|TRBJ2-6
ASSYPVSSGANVLT
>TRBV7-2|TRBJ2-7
ASSLSGSPYEQY
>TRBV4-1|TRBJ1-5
ASSQGGPTGQPQH
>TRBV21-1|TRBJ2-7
ASSKDQFPLREQY
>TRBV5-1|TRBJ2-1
ASSLERSSYNEQF
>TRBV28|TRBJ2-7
ASRRGLAGIYEQY
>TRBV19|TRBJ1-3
ASSMTGTGNTIY
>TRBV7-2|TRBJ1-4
ASSRRVRNEKLF
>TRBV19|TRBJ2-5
ASSVRGKETQY
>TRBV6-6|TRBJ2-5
ASSPDRGQETQY
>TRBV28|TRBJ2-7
ASSTYYYEQY
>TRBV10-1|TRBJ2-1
ASSERAAGKDKQF
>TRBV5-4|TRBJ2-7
ASSWSPGGKGSYEQY
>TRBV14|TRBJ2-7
ASSQDPRALSEQY
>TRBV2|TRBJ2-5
ASSEGAGEAETQY
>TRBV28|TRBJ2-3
ASSTGGASTDTQY
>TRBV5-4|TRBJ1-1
ASSRAGTVNTEAF
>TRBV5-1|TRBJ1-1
ASSLDSWSGTEAF
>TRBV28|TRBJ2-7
ATGPSYEQY
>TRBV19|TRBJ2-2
ASSNSRVTGELF
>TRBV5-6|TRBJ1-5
ASSRRGAGQPQH
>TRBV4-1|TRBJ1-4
ASSRLGQGPSTNEKLF
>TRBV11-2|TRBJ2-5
ASSLDVVETQY
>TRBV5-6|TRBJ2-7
ASSKARQGSYEQY
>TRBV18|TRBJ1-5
ASSQGMNNQPQH
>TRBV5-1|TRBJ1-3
ASSDAGRTIY
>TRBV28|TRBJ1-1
ASRSDYRSTEAF
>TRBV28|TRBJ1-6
ASSLGREDSPLH
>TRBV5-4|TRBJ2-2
ASTDSGGTLPGELF
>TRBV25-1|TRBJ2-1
ASRREWDEQF
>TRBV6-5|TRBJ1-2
ASYRGGLGPYGYT
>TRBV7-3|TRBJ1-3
ASSPGSSGNTIY
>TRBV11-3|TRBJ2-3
ASSLRGSRGDTQY
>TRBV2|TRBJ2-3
ASSGTASTDTQY